The 31 T cell receptor beta chains below all came from one sample that was sequenced in a study of vaccination and CD4 T cells after COVID-19. The treatment is: approximately 10-day PBMC culture with coronavirus spike peptide pools or control peptides (ViraFEST assay). Sequenced with the Oncomine TCR Beta short-read assay was DNA taken from cultured CD4+ T cells. One entry per CDR3 protein, called by TCRdb with MiXCR from the PCR reads. This sample has under 25,000 distinct CDR3 sequences, with 60% to 80% found just once. These receptors' targets are unknown. Sequenced: CD4+ T cells from blood, cultured in vitro. These receptors were taken from a human donor who had recovered from COVID-19.

The chain's CDR3 is CASSLGDRGNIQYF. The CDR3 nucleotides read TGTGCCAGCAGTTTGGGGGACCGGGGAAACATTCAGTACTTC. The J gene is TRBJ2-4, the V gene TRBV28; D tentatively reads TRBD1 or TRBD2 (5 bases each). V was pared by 3 bases and J by 6 bases, with 12 bases between. Germline CDR1 MDHEN, CDR2 SYDVKM. CDR3 length: 14 residues.

V usage is TRBV5-6 and J usage is TRBJ2-5, with D perhaps matching TRBD2 (5 bases). Germline loops: CDR1 SGHDT, CDR2 YYEEEE. Trimming left V 3 bases short and J 2 bases short, with 11 bases between. This CDR3 has 14 residues. CDR3 protein: CASSSLGSQETQYF. The CDR3 nucleotides read TGTGCCAGCAGCTCCCTGGGGAGTCAAGAGACCCAGTACTTC.

V is TRBV7-8 and J is TRBJ1-2; D not certain. CDR1 SGHVS and CDR2 FQNEAQ come from the germline V gene. The CDR3 totals 14 residues. The ends were cut back, 5 bases at V and 2 bases at J, with 12 bases in the middle. This CDR3 reads CASSPHTANYGYTF. Written as DNA, the CDR3 is TGTGCCAGCAGCCCACATACAGCGAACTATGGCTACACCTTC.

This clonotype was seen more than once but under ten times. The chain employs TRBV20-1 and TRBJ1-5, with 10 bases fitting TRBD1. The J segment lost 11 bases and the V segment lost 7 bases, leaving 11 bases of the junction unmatched. CDR3 length equals 13 residues. Germline V lookup: CDR1 DFQATT, CDR2 SNEGSKA (reference sequence). The CDR3 sequence is CSGSGTGDRAQHF. The CDR3 nucleotides are TGCAGTGGCTCCGGGACAGGGGATAGGGCCCAGCATTTT.

The rearrangement joins TRBV19 to TRBJ1-2; D is perhaps TRBD1 (6 bases). The CDR3 length is 14 residues. Looked up from germline, CDR1 is LNHDA and CDR2 is SQIVND (reference sequence). Deletions cut 3 bases from V and 1 base from J, with 9 bases between. This CDR3 is CASSMRGRNYGYTF. The CDR3 bases are TGTGCCAGTAGTATGCGGGGGCGTAACTATGGCTACACCTTC.

This clonotype has only one observation. V gene TRBV20-1 combines with J gene TRBJ1-1, with 8 bases fitting TRBD1. The trim removed 4 bases at V and 11 bases at J, leaving 12 bases unmatched. The CDR3 loop spans 13 amino acids. Germline lookup yields CDR1 DFQATT and CDR2 SNEGSKA (reference sequence). The DNA for the CDR3 is TGCAGTGCTAAGGACAGGGAATGGTATGTTGCTTTCTTT. It translates to CSAKDREWYVAFF.

The V and J genes are TRBV7-2 and TRBJ2-7; maybe TRBD1 (6 bases). Germline values: CDR1 SGHTA, CDR2 FQGNSA. V dropped 6 bases and J dropped 0 bases, with 15 bases sitting between them. CDR3 length equals 15 residues. The CDR3 DNA reads TGTGCCAGCAGTTATAGTGGGGGCCCCTCCTACGAGCAGTACTTC. It codes for CASSYSGGPSYEQYF. Drawing the rest from reference TRBV7-2 and TRBJ2-7, the complete variable domain is GAGVSQSPSNKVTEKGKDVELRCDPISGHTALYWYRQSLGQGLEFLIYFQGNSAPDKSGLPSDRFSAERTGGSVSTLTIQRTQQEDSAVYLCASSYSGGPSYEQYFGPGTRLTVT.

This rearrangement joins TRBV7-2 to TRBJ2-5, with unresolved D. The CDR3 has 13 residues. Deletions cut 3 bases from V and 4 bases from J, with 9 bases between. The germline CDR1 and CDR2 sequences are SGHTA and FQGNSA. CDR3 loop: CASSFGLRETQYF. Here the CDR3 DNA reads TGTGCCAGCAGCTTCGGGCTAAGAGAGACCCAGTACTTC.

The genes are TRBV20-1 and TRBJ2-5; 10 bases are shared with TRBD2. V lost 0 bases to trimming and J lost 2 bases; unmatched junction nucleotides: 9. Germline CDR1 and CDR2: DFQATT and SNEGSKA (reference sequence). CDR3 length: 17 amino acids. CDR3 protein: CSARDSQRGGLQETQYF. The CDR3 DNA reads TGCAGTGCTAGAGATTCCCAGCGGGGGGGGCTTCAAGAGACCCAGTACTTC.

The chain employs TRBV6-5 and TRBJ2-7, with a possible D match to TRBD1 (8 bases). Looked up from germline, CDR1 is MNHEY and CDR2 is SVGAGI. Trimming pared 0 bases from V and 7 bases from J, leaving 16 bases between. The CDR3 contains 15 residues. CDR3 sequence: CASSYSITGGGEQYF. The CDR3 bases are TGTGCCAGCAGTTACTCGATCACAGGGGGGGGAGAGCAGTACTTC.

The rearrangement joins TRBV27 to TRBJ1-2; 7 positions agree with TRBD1. Germline V gives CDR1 MNHEY, CDR2 SMNVEV (reference sequence). The CDR3 loop spans 15 amino acids. V shed 5 bases and J 3 bases; nucleotides not matched to a gene: 9. The DNA of the CDR3 is TGTGCCAGCAGTACAAGACAGGGAGGTTACTATGGCTACACCTTC. The encoded protein is CASSTRQGGYYGYTF.

The chain links TRBV20-1 to TRBJ2-7, with D possibly being TRBD1 or TRBD2 (5 bases each). CDR1 is DFQATT, CDR2 SNEGSKA, per germline (reference sequence). V was cut by 8 bases and J by 7 bases, with 15 bases left in between. The CDR3 contains 11 residues. CDR3 loop: CSTGTLQEQYF. CDR3 sequence (DNA): TGCAGTACTGGGACCCTTCAGGAGCAGTACTTC.

The rearrangement links TRBV7-6 to TRBJ1-4; D is possibly TRBD1 (6 bases). Trimming removed 1 base from V and 2 bases from J, with 8 bases in between. Looked up from germline, CDR1 is SGHVS and CDR2 is FNYEAQ. The CDR3 length is 15 residues. The CDR3 region is CASSLEGGTNEKLFF. DNA of the CDR3: TGTGCCAGCAGCTTAGAGGGGGGCACTAATGAAAAACTGTTTTTT. The full variable domain, completed using reference TRBV7-6 and TRBJ1-4, is GAGVSQSPRYKVTKRGQDVALRCDPISGHVSLYWYRQALGQGPEFLTYFNYEAQQDKSGLPNDRFSAERPEGSISTLTIQRTEQRDSAMYRCASSLEGGTNEKLFFGSGTQLSVL.

The chain couples TRBV15 to TRBJ2-1; no clear D gene. The germline V and J ends were trimmed by 0 bases and 5 bases, with 14 bases remaining between them. Germline-derived CDR1 and CDR2 are LNHNV and YYDKDF (reference sequence). CDR3 size: 16 residues. CDR3 amino acids: CATSRERLAPNNEQFF. CDR3 coding DNA: TGTGCCACCAGCAGAGAGAGACTCGCCCCCAACAATGAGCAGTTCTTC.

Only a few counts were recorded for this clonotype. V and J are TRBV6-1 and TRBJ2-5, with D possibly being TRBD1 or TRBD2 (5 bases each). The CDR3 runs to 15 residues. The V and J ends lost 8 bases and 5 bases respectively, with 21 bases between them. Germline V gives CDR1 MNHNS, CDR2 SASEGT. The CDR3 coding sequence is TGTGCCAGCCGGGAAGGGGTAAAGCCGAGCGAGACCCAGTACTTC. Protein sequence: CASREGVKPSETQYF.

This clonotype was recorded once. The V call is TRBV19, the J call TRBJ2-6; D possibly matches TRBD1 or TRBD2 (5 bases each). The V gene lost 3 bases and the J gene lost 8 bases, with 17 bases spanning the gap. Germline CDR1 and CDR2: LNHDA and SQIVND (reference sequence). This CDR3 region has 16 residues. CDR3 sequence reads: CASSMHGTHLTNVLTF. The CDR3 DNA follows: TGTGCCAGTAGTATGCACGGGACCCACCTGACCAACGTCCTGACTTTC.

This chain links TRBV28 with TRBJ1-4; D remains ambiguous. Looked up from germline, CDR1 is MDHEN and CDR2 is SYDVKM. The CDR3 totals 12 residues. With 4 bases removed from V and 5 bases from J, the gap between germline ends came to 5 bases. The CDR3 sequence is CASSSRNEKLFF. The CDR3 nucleotides are TGTGCCAGCAGTTCGCGGAATGAAAAACTGTTTTTT.

The chain couples TRBV12-3 or TRBV12-4 to TRBJ1-1; unclear D gene. Trimming cost V 5 bases and J 0 bases, with 10 bases left between them. The CDR3 is 14 amino acids. The CDR3 DNA sequence: TGTGCCAGCAGTCCCGCGGACCTGAACACTGAAGCTTTCTTT. Its protein product is CASSPADLNTEAFF.

V gene TRBV21-1 combines with J gene TRBJ2-1; the DNA was not compared with TRBD1, the D call given in the table. TRBV21-1 is described as a pseudogene. This CDR3 has 13 residues. CDR3 in DNA: TGTGCCAGCATGGCAGGGGGATCCAATGAGCAGTTCTTC. This codes for CASMAGGSNEQFF.

This chain uses TRBV6-5 with TRBJ1-2; 7 bases agree with TRBD1. Per germline, CDR1 MNHEY and CDR2 SVGAGI. V lost 2 bases, J lost 7 bases, and 7 bases stayed unmatched. CDR3 length: 14 residues. The CDR3 DNA sequence: TGTGCCAGCAGTTACGGAGACAGGGAGAGTGGCTACACCTTC. Protein sequence: CASSYGDRESGYTF.

The V gene is TRBV20-1, the J gene TRBJ1-1; D is uncertain. Trimming left V 3 bases short and J 5 bases short, with 13 bases between. Germline CDR1 DFQATT, CDR2 SNEGSKA (reference sequence). The CDR3 length is 13 residues. CDR3 in amino acids: CSASQPWRTEAFF. CDR3 nucleotide sequence: TGCAGTGCTAGTCAGCCGTGGCGGACTGAAGCTTTCTTT.

The rearrangement links TRBV28 to TRBJ1-5; D is unclear. V lost 3 bases, J lost 6 bases, and 9 bases lay in between. The CDR3 has 13 amino acids. Germline-derived CDR1 and CDR2 are MDHEN and SYDVKM. For the CDR3, the DNA is TGTGCCAGCAGTTTTAGGTTGGGTCAGCCCCAGCATTTT. This translates into CASSFRLGQPQHF.

The chain recombines TRBV5-4 with TRBJ2-2; 11 bases line up with TRBD2. The CDR3 has 18 residues. Trimming took 4 bases from V and 7 from J; bases not matched to a gene: 15. Germline V lookup: CDR1 SGHNT, CDR2 YYREEE (reference sequence). This CDR3 is CASSPSIAGGPGIGELFF. The CDR3 DNA reads TGTGCCAGCAGCCCATCAATAGCGGGAGGGCCCGGTATCGGGGAGCTGTTTTTT.

The CDR3 protein is CASSERGRDTEAFF. The CDR3 DNA sequence: TGTGCCAGCAGTGAACGGGGGAGGGACACTGAAGCTTTCTTT. This chain connects TRBV6-1 to TRBJ1-1; D is perhaps TRBD1 (5 bases). The V end was cut by 2 bases, the J end by 3 bases, with 10 bases between. CDR3 length equals 14 residues. From germline, CDR1 is MNHNS and CDR2 SASEGT.

The V and J genes are TRBV12-3 or TRBV12-4 and TRBJ2-1; no definite D call. The ends were cut back, 6 bases at V and 4 bases at J, with 10 bases in the middle. There are 13 residues in the CDR3. Here the CDR3 DNA reads TGTGCCAGCAGGGTGGCGACTTACAATGAGCAGTTCTTC. Amino acid sequence: CASRVATYNEQFF.

Points on this clonotype: A much larger clone is a single base away; this may be a read error. The genes are TRBV12-3 or TRBV12-4 and TRBJ1-5; 9 nucleotides agree with TRBD1. This CDR3 region has 13 residues. V was pared by 5 bases and J by 4 bases, with 0 bases of the junction left unmatched. CDR3 sequence: CASSGTGNQPQHF. The CDR3 DNA reads TGTGCCAGCAGTGGGACAGGGAATCAGCCCCAGCATTTT.

This rearrangement joins TRBV14 to TRBJ2-7, with D tentatively TRBD1 (5 bases). V lost 3 bases and J 5 bases, leaving 17 bases between the germline ends. The CDR3 length is 15 residues. Per the germline V gene, CDR1 is SGHDN and CDR2 is FVKESK. The CDR3 region has the DNA TGTGCCAGCAGCCACCAAGGGGCGCGGCAAGACGAGCAGTACTTC. This codes for CASSHQGARQDEQYF.

The V gene is TRBV6-2 or TRBV6-3, the J gene TRBJ2-7; 8 nucleotides line up with TRBD1. V dropped 2 bases and J dropped 6; count of bases not matched to a gene: 9. CDR1 and CDR2 (germline): MNHEY, SVGEGT. The CDR3 is 15 amino acids. For the CDR3, the DNA is TGTGCCAGCAGTTACCCCGGACAGGGTCTCTCCGAGCAGTACTTC. Its protein product is CASSYPGQGLSEQYF.

V is TRBV24-1 and J is TRBJ2-7; D tentatively fits TRBD1 or TRBD2 (6 bases each). Trimming stripped 5 bases from V and 3 bases from J, with 16 bases between. This CDR3 spans 15 amino acids. The germline V gene has CDR1 KGHDR and CDR2 SFDVKD. The CDR3 sequence: CATSGLSGGNYEQYF. In DNA form, the CDR3 reads TGTGCCACCAGTGGACTGTCCGGGGGCAACTACGAGCAGTACTTC.

This rearrangement joins TRBV27 to TRBJ1-3; D gene uncertain. V was shortened by 6 bases and J by 6 bases, with 12 bases between the two germline ends. CDR1 and CDR2 from the germline V gene are MNHEY and SMNVEV (reference sequence). The CDR3 has 13 residues. The CDR3 DNA is TGTGCCAGCAGAGAGTTGGGCTCAAACACCATATATTTT. It codes for CASRELGSNTIYF.

This clonotype has only one observation. The chain carries TRBV6-7 and TRBJ1-6; the D gene is possibly TRBD1 (5 bases). TRBV6-7 is filed as an ORF, its function uncertain. V lost 0 bases and J 0 bases, leaving 9 bases between the germline ends. The CDR3 contains 17 residues. CDR3: CASSYSMGLSYNSPLHF. CDR3 sequence (DNA): TGTGCCAGCAGTTACTCGATGGGACTCTCCTATAATTCACCCCTCCACTTT.